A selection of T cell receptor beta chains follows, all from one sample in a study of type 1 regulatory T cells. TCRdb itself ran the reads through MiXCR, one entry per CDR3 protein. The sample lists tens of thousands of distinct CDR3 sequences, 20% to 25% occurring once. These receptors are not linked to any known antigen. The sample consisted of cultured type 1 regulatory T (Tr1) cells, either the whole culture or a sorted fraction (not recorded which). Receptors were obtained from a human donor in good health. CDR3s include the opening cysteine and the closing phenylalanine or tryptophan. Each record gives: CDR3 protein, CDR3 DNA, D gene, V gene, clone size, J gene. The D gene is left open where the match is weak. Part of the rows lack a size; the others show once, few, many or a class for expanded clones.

cdr3_aa: CASSSLAGVPNYNEQFF; cdr3_nt: TGTGCCAGCAGTTCCCTAGCGGGAGTCCCTAACTACAATGAGCAGTTCTTC; d_call: TRBD2; v_call: TRBV2; clone_size: .; j_call: TRBJ2-1
cdr3_aa: CASSLGLAGVGETQYF; cdr3_nt: TGCGCCAGCAGCCTTGGACTAGCGGGAGTAGGAGAGACCCAGTACTTC; d_call: TRBD2; v_call: TRBV5-1; clone_size: .; j_call: TRBJ2-5
cdr3_aa: CATSDPRTNQPQHF; cdr3_nt: TGTGCCACCAGTGACCCCCGAACCAATCAGCCCCAGCATTTT; d_call: .; v_call: TRBV24-1; clone_size: few; j_call: TRBJ1-5
cdr3_aa: CASSPSAGLNTGELFF; cdr3_nt: TGTGCCAGCTCACCGAGCGCTGGACTGAACACCGGGGAGCTGTTTTTT; d_call: .; v_call: TRBV18; clone_size: few; j_call: TRBJ2-2
cdr3_aa: CAWSEGRNTGELFF; cdr3_nt: TGTGCCTGGAGTGAGGGACGAAACACCGGGGAGCTGTTTTTT; d_call: .; v_call: TRBV30; clone_size: many; j_call: TRBJ2-2
cdr3_aa: CASRNRDRGKTTEAFF; cdr3_nt: TGCGCCAGCAGAAACCGGGACAGGGGTAAAACAACTGAAGCTTTCTTT; d_call: TRBD1; v_call: TRBV5-1; clone_size: few; j_call: TRBJ1-1
cdr3_aa: CSSGGGRGYEQYF; cdr3_nt: TGCAGCAGCGGCGGGGGGAGAGGCTACGAGCAGTACTTC; d_call: TRBD2; v_call: TRBV20-1; clone_size: few; j_call: TRBJ2-7
cdr3_aa: CASSARTGDTEAFF; cdr3_nt: TGTGCCAGCAGCGCACGGACAGGAGACACTGAAGCTTTCTTT; d_call: TRBD1; v_call: TRBV9; clone_size: .; j_call: TRBJ1-1
cdr3_aa: CASSLGDGQETQYF; cdr3_nt: TGTGCCAGCAGTTTAGGGGACGGCCAAGAGACCCAGTACTTC; d_call: .; v_call: TRBV28; clone_size: few; j_call: TRBJ2-5
cdr3_aa: CSVDETEQFF; cdr3_nt: TGCAGCGTTGACGAGACTGAGCAGTTCTTC; d_call: .; v_call: TRBV29-1; clone_size: .; j_call: TRBJ2-1
cdr3_aa: CASSYERVSHEQYF; cdr3_nt: TGCGCCAGCAGCTACGAAAGGGTTTCCCACGAGCAGTACTTC; d_call: .; v_call: TRBV5-1; clone_size: few; j_call: TRBJ2-7
cdr3_aa: CASSQVAGTSSGNTIYF; cdr3_nt: TGTGCCAGCAGCCAAGTGGCGGGGACGAGCTCTGGAAACACCATATATTTT; d_call: .; v_call: TRBV3-1; clone_size: few; j_call: TRBJ1-3
cdr3_aa: CASSPEAYGYTF; cdr3_nt: TGTGCCAGCAGCCCGGAGGCCTATGGCTACACCTTC; d_call: .; v_call: TRBV11-2; clone_size: many; j_call: TRBJ1-2
cdr3_aa: CASSFQGAGTEAFF; cdr3_nt: TGCGCCAGCAGCTTTCAGGGGGCAGGAACTGAAGCTTTCTTT; d_call: TRBD1; v_call: TRBV5-1; clone_size: many; j_call: TRBJ1-1
cdr3_aa: CSASTREGPWGETQYF; cdr3_nt: TGCAGTGCTAGCACGCGGGAGGGCCCCTGGGGGGAGACCCAGTACTTC; d_call: TRBD2; v_call: TRBV20-1; clone_size: few; j_call: TRBJ2-5
cdr3_aa: CSARDLAGWGNIQYF; cdr3_nt: TGCAGTGCTAGAGATCTGGCAGGGTGGGGAAACATTCAGTACTTC; d_call: .; v_call: TRBV20-1; clone_size: .; j_call: TRBJ2-4
cdr3_aa: CSVEVRPDNEQFF; cdr3_nt: TGCAGCGTTGAGGTACGGCCGGACAATGAGCAGTTCTTC; d_call: .; v_call: TRBV29-1; clone_size: few; j_call: TRBJ2-1
cdr3_aa: CASSLRGGETQYF; cdr3_nt: TGTGCCAGCAGCTTACGAGGGGGAGAGACCCAGTACTTC; d_call: .; v_call: TRBV7-3; clone_size: many; j_call: TRBJ2-5
cdr3_aa: CASSTGQTYEQYF; cdr3_nt: TGTGCCAGTAGTACGGGACAGACCTACGAGCAGTACTTC; d_call: TRBD1; v_call: TRBV19; clone_size: few; j_call: TRBJ2-7
cdr3_aa: CSVVGVNTQYF; cdr3_nt: TGCAGCGTTGTTGGCGTTAATACGCAGTATTTT; d_call: .; v_call: TRBV29-1; clone_size: few; j_call: TRBJ2-3
cdr3_aa: CASRPTGTATGELFF; cdr3_nt: TGTGCCAGCAGGCCGACCGGGACAGCTACCGGGGAGCTGTTTTTT; d_call: TRBD1; v_call: TRBV5-6; clone_size: few; j_call: TRBJ2-2
cdr3_aa: CASKDSPYNEQFF; cdr3_nt: TGCGCCAGCAAGGACAGCCCCTACAATGAGCAGTTCTTC; d_call: .; v_call: TRBV5-1; clone_size: .; j_call: TRBJ2-1
cdr3_aa: CASSLALGQGNTEAFF; cdr3_nt: TGTGCCAGCAGCTTAGCTCTCGGACAGGGAAACACTGAAGCTTTCTTT; d_call: TRBD1; v_call: TRBV7-2; clone_size: .; j_call: TRBJ1-1
cdr3_aa: CSARVNGQAINEQFF; cdr3_nt: TGCAGTGCTAGAGTCAACGGACAAGCCATCAATGAGCAGTTCTTC; d_call: .; v_call: TRBV20-1; clone_size: few; j_call: TRBJ2-1
cdr3_aa: CASSYGTGPYEQYF; cdr3_nt: TGTGCCAGCAGTTACGGGACAGGCCCCTACGAGCAGTACTTC; d_call: TRBD1; v_call: TRBV6-6; clone_size: .; j_call: TRBJ2-7
cdr3_aa: CSAVAGKETQYF; cdr3_nt: TGCAGTGCTGTGGCAGGGAAGGAGACCCAGTACTTC; d_call: .; v_call: TRBV20-1; clone_size: many; j_call: TRBJ2-5
cdr3_aa: CSAQIPRDGANNEQFF; cdr3_nt: TGCAGCGCCCAAATACCTCGGGACGGAGCGAACAATGAGCAGTTCTTC; d_call: .; v_call: TRBV29-1; clone_size: .; j_call: TRBJ2-1
cdr3_aa: CATSSTGIFNQPQHF; cdr3_nt: TGTGCCACCAGTTCGACAGGGATCTTCAATCAGCCCCAGCATTTT; d_call: TRBD1; v_call: TRBV24-1; clone_size: few; j_call: TRBJ1-5
cdr3_aa: CASSYGLQETQYF; cdr3_nt: TGTGCCAGCAGTTACGGGCTCCAAGAGACCCAGTACTTC; d_call: .; v_call: TRBV6-5; clone_size: many; j_call: TRBJ2-5
cdr3_aa: CASSVAGLVNNEQFF; cdr3_nt: TGTGCCAGCAGCGTAGCTGGACTTGTCAACAATGAGCAGTTCTTC; d_call: .; v_call: TRBV9; clone_size: few; j_call: TRBJ2-1
cdr3_aa: CASSLDAWVGLDGYTF; cdr3_nt: TGTGCCAGCAGCTTAGATGCTTGGGTAGGACTCGATGGCTACACCTTC; d_call: .; v_call: TRBV11-2; clone_size: few; j_call: TRBJ1-2
cdr3_aa: CASSPTDRGNVETQYF; cdr3_nt: TGTGCCAGCTCACCGACGGACAGGGGGAATGTAGAGACCCAGTACTTC; d_call: TRBD1; v_call: TRBV18; clone_size: few; j_call: TRBJ2-5
cdr3_aa: CSVDRGSGTEAFF; cdr3_nt: TGCAGCGTTGATCGGGGGTCGGGCACTGAAGCTTTCTTT; d_call: .; v_call: TRBV29-1; clone_size: .; j_call: TRBJ1-1
cdr3_aa: CSGTLAGVTYNEQFF; cdr3_nt: TGCAGCGGAACTCTAGCGGGAGTGACCTACAATGAGCAGTTCTTC; d_call: TRBD2; v_call: TRBV29-1; clone_size: many; j_call: TRBJ2-1
cdr3_aa: CAISVMGQDEQFF; cdr3_nt: TGTGCCATCAGTGTGATGGGGCAGGATGAGCAGTTCTTC; d_call: .; v_call: TRBV10-3; clone_size: few; j_call: TRBJ2-1
cdr3_aa: CSASSTNEKLFF; cdr3_nt: TGCAGTGCTAGTAGCACTAATGAAAAACTGTTTTTT; d_call: .; v_call: TRBV20-1; clone_size: few; j_call: TRBJ1-4
cdr3_aa: CASSESTGTQYF; cdr3_nt: TGTGCCAGCAGTGAGAGCACAGGTACGCAGTATTTT; d_call: .; v_call: TRBV3-1; clone_size: .; j_call: TRBJ2-3
cdr3_aa: CASSQEGVGELFF; cdr3_nt: TGTGCCAGCAGCCAAGAGGGGGTCGGGGAGCTGTTTTTT; d_call: .; v_call: TRBV3-1; clone_size: .; j_call: TRBJ2-2
cdr3_aa: CASSSRVEQFF; cdr3_nt: TGTGCCAGCAGTTCTAGAGTTGAGCAGTTCTTC; d_call: .; v_call: TRBV12-3/TRBV12-4; clone_size: .; j_call: TRBJ2-1